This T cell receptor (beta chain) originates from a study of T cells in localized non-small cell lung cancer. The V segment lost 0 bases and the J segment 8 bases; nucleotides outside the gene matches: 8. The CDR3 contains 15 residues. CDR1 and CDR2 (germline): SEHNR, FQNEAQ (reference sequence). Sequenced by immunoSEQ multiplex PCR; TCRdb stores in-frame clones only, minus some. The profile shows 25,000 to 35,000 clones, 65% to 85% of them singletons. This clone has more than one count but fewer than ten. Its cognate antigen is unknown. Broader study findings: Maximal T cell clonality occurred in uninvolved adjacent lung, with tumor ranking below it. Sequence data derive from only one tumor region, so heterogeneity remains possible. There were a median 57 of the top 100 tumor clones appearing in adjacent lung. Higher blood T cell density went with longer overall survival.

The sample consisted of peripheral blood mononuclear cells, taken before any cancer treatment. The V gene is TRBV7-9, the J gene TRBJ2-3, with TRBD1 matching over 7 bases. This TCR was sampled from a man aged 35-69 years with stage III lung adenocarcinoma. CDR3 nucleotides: TGTGCCAGCAGCTTAGCAGACAGGGTCGGAGGTACGCAGTATTTT. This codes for CASSLADRVGGTQYF.